The 13 T cell receptor beta chains reported below all come from one sample, sequenced in a study of CD4 T cells in relation to SARS-CoV-2 and coronaviruses. Before the COVID-19 pandemic, during about 2011-2019, CD4+ T cells were taken from unexposed donors. Profiled with immunoSEQ multiplex PCR; TCRdb holds only in-frame clones, not every one. The sample consists of some 64,000 clones, about 95% of them appearing once. Source material: naive CD4+ T cells from PBMCs. Specified subset: naive CD4+ T cells isolated by negative enrichment. These TCRs come from a human donor in good health.

CDR3 amino acids: CASSGGANVLTF. The CDR3 DNA reads as TGTGCCAGCAGTGGCGGGGCCAACGTCCTGACTTTC. The chain joins TRBV12-3 or TRBV12-4 to TRBJ2-6; D ambiguous. The CDR3 has 12 residues. V lost 5 bases to trimming and J lost 4 bases, with 3 bases between them.

The table lists this clone with a few counts. The CDR3 region is CASSERGYYSNQPQHF. The DNA of the CDR3 is TGTGCCAGCAGTGAAAGAGGTTATTATAGCAATCAGCCCCAGCATTTT. The chain uses TRBV6-1 and TRBJ1-5; D remains unclear. The V end lost 2 bases, the J end lost 0 bases, and 11 bases lay between the germline ends. CDR1 and CDR2 from the germline V gene are MNHNS and SASEGT. This CDR3 is built from 16 residues.

This clone is a singleton in its sample. The chain uses TRBV18 and TRBJ1-2; D is undetermined. The CDR3 is 15 residues long. Germline lookup yields CDR1 KGHSH and CDR2 LQKENI. Trimming removed 0 bases from V and 3 bases from J, with 11 bases in between. The CDR3 reads CASSPPIGYDYGYTF. CDR3 coding DNA: TGTGCCAGCTCACCACCGATAGGGTACGACTATGGCTACACCTTC.

For the CDR3, the DNA is TGTGCCAGCAGCAAAGTTCCACAGGGGGCGAAAGGTGATAGCAATCAGCCCCAGCATTTT. Protein product: CASSKVPQGAKGDSNQPQHF. The rearrangement joins TRBV21-1 to TRBJ1-5; TRBD1 is the table's D call, not checked against the DNA. TRBV21-1 is noted as a pseudogene. This CDR3 has 20 residues.

V usage is TRBV27 and J usage is TRBJ2-7; perhaps TRBD2 as D (5 bases). Trimming left V 2 bases short and J 6 bases short, with 20 bases between. The CDR3 loop spans 16 amino acids. Germline-derived CDR1 and CDR2 are MNHEY and SMNVEV (reference sequence). CDR3 sequence reads: CASSLTPQRRSFEQYF. CDR3 DNA sequence: TGTGCCAGCAGTTTAACCCCCCAAAGGAGGAGCTTCGAGCAGTACTTC.

The chain joins TRBV19 to TRBJ2-1, with TRBD2 matching 7 bases. CDR1 is LNHDA, CDR2 SQIVND, per germline (reference sequence). The CDR3 runs to 14 residues. With 8 bases clipped from V and 6 bases from J, the junction kept 10 bases outside the gene matches. The CDR3 reads CASRYLAGSNEQFF. CDR3 DNA: TGTGCCAGTCGTTACTTAGCGGGTTCCAATGAGCAGTTCTTC.

This chain links TRBV7-3 with TRBJ1-2; 11 bases are shared with TRBD1. This CDR3 has 15 amino acids. The ends lost 3 bases at V and 4 bases at J; junction bases unmatched: 4. Germline CDR1 SGHTA, CDR2 FQGTGA. CDR3 region: CASSFGQGAVYGYTF. The CDR3 DNA sequence: TGTGCCAGCAGCTTTGGACAGGGGGCAGTCTATGGCTACACCTTC.

The rearrangement uses TRBV7-2 and TRBJ2-7; the match to TRBD2 covers 16 bases. Germline CDR1 and CDR2: SGHTA and FQGNSA. CDR3 size: 15 residues. After removal of 1 base from V and 9 bases from J, the junction contained 3 bases not matched to a gene. This CDR3 reads CASSLGGLAGGGQYF. The DNA for the CDR3 is TGTGCCAGCAGCTTAGGGGGACTAGCGGGAGGGGGGCAGTACTTC.

The J gene is TRBJ2-4, the V gene TRBV9; 10 bases agree with TRBD2. The J segment lost 0 bases and the V segment lost 0 bases, leaving 9 bases of the junction unmatched. Per the germline V gene, CDR1 is SGDLS and CDR2 is YYNGEE. The CDR3 spans 19 residues. In DNA form, the CDR3 reads TGTGCCAGCAGCGTAGAAGGTAGCGGGGGGATTGGAGCCAAAAACATTCAGTACTTC. It encodes CASSVEGSGGIGAKNIQYF.

The CDR3 region has the DNA TGTGCCAGCAGCCAAACCCGGACTACCTCCTACAATGAGCAGTTCTTC. Translation gives CASSQTRTTSYNEQFF. V usage is TRBV3-1 (or the pseudogene TRBV3-2) and J usage is TRBJ2-1, with D tentatively TRBD2 (6 bases). This CDR3 has 16 residues. Germline CDR1 reads LGHDT; CDR2 reads YNNKEL (reference sequence). V lost 2 bases and J lost 0, with 11 bases in between.

J is TRBJ2-7 and V is TRBV9, with 9 bases identical to TRBD2. Germline V lookup: CDR1 SGDLS, CDR2 YYNGEE. V shed 0 bases, J shed 5 bases, and the junction held 15 bases outside the gene matches. This CDR3 region has 18 residues. The CDR3 nucleotides read TGTGCCAGCAGCGTAGGACTGCGGGGTAGCGGGAGTTTAAACGAGCAGTACTTC. Its protein product is CASSVGLRGSGSLNEQYF.

The V gene is TRBV3-1 (or the pseudogene TRBV3-2), the J gene TRBJ2-3; TRBD2 matches at 10 bases. The CDR3 length is 16 residues. V gave up 5 bases and J gave up 1 base; unmatched junction bases: 6. Per the germline V gene, CDR1 is LGHDT and CDR2 is YNNKEL (reference sequence). For the CDR3, the DNA is TGTGCCAGCAGCAAACGGACTAGCGGTCGCACAGATACGCAGTATTTT. The encoded protein is CASSKRTSGRTDTQYF.

The DNA for the CDR3 is TGTGCCAGCAGTTTGGGGGGTGTCGGCGAGCAGTACTTC. This sequence encodes CASSLGGVGEQYF. The gene calls are TRBV28 and TRBJ2-7; D possibly corresponds to TRBD2 (6 bases). The V gene's germline CDR1 is MDHEN and CDR2 SYDVKM. The V end was cut by 3 bases, the J end by 6 bases, with 12 bases between. There are 13 residues in the CDR3.